The 14 T cell receptor beta chains presented below share a single source sample, sequenced in a study of CD8 T cells in ankylosing spondylitis. TCRdb independently ran MiXCR on the 5' RACE reads; one entry per CDR3 protein. The table has around 250,000 distinct CDR3 sequences, about 10% seen once; the top ten hold under 7%. Sequenced: blood, either unsorted or a sorted T cell fraction (not recorded which). These receptors were collected from a male donor with ankylosing spondylitis or in good health (not recorded which).

This clonotype has more than one count but fewer than ten. V is TRBV5-1 and J is TRBJ1-1; 11 bases are shared with TRBD1. Germline V CDR1 and CDR2: SGHRS, YFSETQ. The CDR3 extends over 16 amino acids. V was pared by 1 base and J by 3 bases, with 5 bases of the junction left unmatched. CDR3 amino acids: CASSLRTGGVYTEAFF. The CDR3 DNA reads TGCGCCAGCAGCTTGCGGACAGGGGGCGTTTACACTGAAGCTTTCTTT.

The V call is TRBV7-3, the J call TRBJ2-7; TRBD2 is a possible D gene (5 bases). The CDR3 has 14 amino acids. Germline assignment: CDR1 SGHTA and CDR2 FQGTGA. V gave up 6 bases and J gave up 0 bases, with 12 bases separating them. DNA for the CDR3: TGTGCCAGCAGTGACGAGCGGAGCTCCTACGAGCAGTACTTC. It is translated as CASSDERSSYEQYF.

This clonotype has a single count. V gene TRBV2 combines with J gene TRBJ1-5, with 11 bases matching TRBD1. Trimming cost V 8 bases and J 0 bases; bases outside gene matches: 15. This CDR3 is 19 amino acids long. Looked up from germline, CDR1 is SNHLY and CDR2 is FYNNEI. For the CDR3, the DNA is TGTGCCAGCTGTGGACGGGAGGACAGGGGGCCTTATAGCAATCAGCCCCAGCATTTT. Translation: CASCGREDRGPYSNQPQHF.

This clonotype was seen ten or more times. The chain recombines TRBV20-1 with TRBJ2-7, with a possible D match to TRBD1 (6 bases). Germline CDR1 DFQATT, CDR2 SNEGSKA (reference sequence). Between the trimmed V and J ends, which lost 0 bases and 3 bases, there was a span of 15 bases. This CDR3 region has 15 residues. CDR3 coding DNA: TGCAGTGCTAGAGACCGTATTAGGACAGTCTACGAGCAGTACTTC. The encoded protein is CSARDRIRTVYEQYF.

This chain connects TRBV5-1 to TRBJ2-5; tentatively, D is TRBD1 or TRBD2 (6 bases each). The CDR3 is made up of 15 amino acids. Trimming removed 4 bases at V and 5 bases at J, with 18 bases between. Germline lookup yields CDR1 SGHRS and CDR2 YFSETQ. CDR3 sequence reads: CASSPPGVGGETQYF. The CDR3 DNA follows: TGCGCCAGCAGCCCCCCGGGCGTGGGGGGCGAGACCCAGTACTTC.

This clonotype was detected only a few times. The chain is built from TRBV7-8 and TRBJ1-5, with a possible D match to TRBD1 (5 bases). The germline V gene encodes CDR1 SGHVS and CDR2 FQNEAQ. The CDR3 covers 16 residues. V was shortened by 5 bases and J by 7 bases, with 21 bases between the two germline ends. In nucleotides, the CDR3 is TGTGCCAGCAGCCCCAGCCGGACGTCTCGGGGGCAGCCCCAGCATTTT. It specifies CASSPSRTSRGQPQHF.

Worth noting for this clonotype: With a much larger clone just one base away, this may be a read error. The chain is built from TRBV20-1 and TRBJ2-4; D is undetermined. The germline V gene has CDR1 DFQATT and CDR2 SNEGSKA (reference sequence). V lost 6 bases to trimming and J lost 6 bases, with 9 bases between them. The CDR3 has 11 amino acids. CDR3 region: CSAVGVNIQYF. DNA of the CDR3: TGCAGTGCCGTCGGTGTAAACATTCAGTACTTC.

This clonotype was observed at least ten times. The chain employs TRBV5-5 and TRBJ1-1; perhaps TRBD1 as D (5 bases). The CDR3 consists of 15 residues. The V gene lost 4 bases and the J gene lost 5 bases, with 18 bases spanning the gap. Germline V CDR1 and CDR2: SGHKS, YYEKEE (reference sequence). The CDR3 DNA follows: TGTGCCAGCAGCCCACCCGGCCGGGGCGAGACTGAAGCTTTCTTT. It specifies CASSPPGRGETEAFF.

This clonotype was seen repeatedly, ten times or more. This sequence joins TRBV12-3 or TRBV12-4 and TRBJ1-1; 7 bases map to TRBD1. V lost 6 bases, J lost 1 base, and 5 bases stayed unmatched. The length of the CDR3 is 14 residues. The CDR3 reads CASRATGKNTEAFF. The CDR3 DNA reads TGTGCCAGCAGGGCGACAGGGAAGAACACTGAAGCTTTCTTT.

This clonotype was seen at least ten times. This chain connects TRBV9 to TRBJ2-3, with 9 nucleotides matching TRBD2. Germline V gives CDR1 SGDLS, CDR2 YYNGEE. J gave up 3 bases and V 1 base, and 0 bases lay outside the gene matches. This CDR3 comprises 14 residues. The CDR3: CASSVSGRTDTQYF. The CDR3, as DNA: TGTGCCAGCAGCGTAAGCGGGAGGACAGATACGCAGTATTTT.

This clonotype showed up many times. The chain carries TRBV15 and TRBJ1-2, with TRBD1 as a possible D gene (5 bases). The germline gives CDR1 LNHNV, CDR2 YYDKDF (reference sequence). The CDR3 is made up of 14 amino acids. Trimming pared 0 bases from V and 7 bases from J, leaving 12 bases between. CDR3 sequence (DNA): TGTGCCACCAGCAGAGATCCCCTCGGGGGTGGCTACACCTTC. Amino acid sequence: CATSRDPLGGGYTF.

This clonotype was counted between two and nine times. This rearrangement joins TRBV15 to TRBJ2-3; possible D gene TRBD2, 5 bases. This CDR3 is built from 15 residues. Trimming took off 0 bases at V and 4 bases at J, with 11 bases between the two ends. Germline V gene lookup returns CDR1 LNHNV and CDR2 YYDKDF (reference sequence). CDR3 sequence (DNA): TGTGCCACCAGCAGAGATCGGACTGGGGCAGATACGCAGTATTTT. Its protein is CATSRDRTGADTQYF.

This clonotype was detected ten times or more. The rearrangement joins TRBV10-3 to TRBJ2-7, with D perhaps assigned TRBD1 or TRBD2 (6 bases each). Trimming took 7 bases from V and 2 from J, leaving 18 bases between them. The V gene's germline CDR1 is ENHRY and CDR2 SYGVKD. The CDR3 is 15 amino acids. The CDR3 spells CAIKGGTGNTYEQYF. The DNA of the CDR3 is TGTGCCATCAAGGGGGGTACAGGCAACACCTACGAGCAGTACTTC.

This clonotype showed up just a few times. The CDR3 region has the DNA TGTGCCAGCAGGCCGACAGCGATACTTAACTATGGCTACACCTTC. Its translation is CASRPTAILNYGYTF. The chain is built from TRBV12-3 or TRBV12-4 and TRBJ1-2; possibly TRBD1 for D (5 bases). This CDR3 region has 15 residues. The ends were cut back, 6 bases at V and 1 base at J, with 15 bases in the middle.